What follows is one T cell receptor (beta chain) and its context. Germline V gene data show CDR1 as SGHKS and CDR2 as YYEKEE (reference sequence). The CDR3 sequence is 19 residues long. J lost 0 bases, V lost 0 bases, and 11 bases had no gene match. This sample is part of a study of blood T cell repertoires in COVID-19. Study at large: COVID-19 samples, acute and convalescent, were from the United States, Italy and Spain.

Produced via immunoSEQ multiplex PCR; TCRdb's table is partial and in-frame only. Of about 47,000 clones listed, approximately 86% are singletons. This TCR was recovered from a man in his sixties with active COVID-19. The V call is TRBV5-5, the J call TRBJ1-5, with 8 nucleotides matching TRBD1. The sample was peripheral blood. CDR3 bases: TGTGCCAGCAGCTTGGAAGGGACAGGCATGACTATTAGCAATCAGCCCCAGCATTTT. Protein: CASSLEGTGMTISNQPQHF. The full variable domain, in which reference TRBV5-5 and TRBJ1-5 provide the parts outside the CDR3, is DAGVTQSPTHLIKTRGQQVTLRCSPISGHKSVSWYQQVLGQGPQFIFQYYEKEERGRGNFPDRFSARQFPNYSSELNVNALLLGDSALYLCASSLEGTGMTISNQPQHFGDGTRLSIL.